One and the same sample provided the 29 T cell receptor beta chains below, sequenced in a study of T cells in Graves' hyperthyroidism and ophthalmopathy. Template material for amplifying TCR beta CDR3 regions consisted of RNA transcripts. HTBI primers were the set used in a first-round RT-PCR of the TCR CDR3. One entry per CDR3 protein results from TCRdb running MiXCR on the multiplex PCR reads. The sample yields around 540,000 distinct CDR3 sequences, 46% seen once. The sequenced material came from peripheral blood or thyroid tissue (not recorded which). All receptors come from a woman aged 18-35 years with Graves' hyperthyroidism.

This clonotype was counted ten times or more. The J gene is TRBJ2-7, the V gene TRBV2; D possibly corresponds to TRBD1 (7 bases). The V end lost 3 bases, the J end lost 2 bases, and 14 bases lay between the germline ends. Germline V gives CDR1 SNHLY, CDR2 FYNNEI. The CDR3 totals 15 residues. CDR3 residues: CASSDAGGLTYEQYF. CDR3 nucleotide sequence: TGTGCCAGCAGTGATGCAGGGGGGCTAACCTACGAGCAGTACTTC.

The CDR3 region has the DNA TGCAGTGCTGTAGCGGGGGCTGTTGAAAAACTGTTTTTT. As protein: CSAVAGAVEKLFF. The rearrangement links TRBV20-1 to TRBJ1-4, with a tentative D call TRBD1 (6 bases). The CDR3 has 13 amino acids. Germline V gives CDR1 DFQATT, CDR2 SNEGSKA (reference sequence). V was trimmed by 5 bases and J by 7 bases, leaving 14 bases between them.

Turning to this clonotype: Just one base apart from a much larger clone, this may be a read error. CDR3 in amino acids: CASSLGMGSNEKLFF. The CDR3 region has the DNA TGTGCCAGCAGCTTAGGCATGGGGTCTAATGAAAAACTGTTTTTT. The chain employs TRBV7-2 and TRBJ1-4, with D hard to call. Trimming removed 1 base at V and 3 bases at J, with 9 bases between. The CDR3 length is 15 residues. Germline-derived CDR1 and CDR2 are SGHTA and FQGNSA.

The J gene is TRBJ2-2, the V gene TRBV2; D is uncertain. The CDR3 is 14 residues long. V lost 3 bases to trimming and J lost 6 bases, with 11 bases between them. CDR1 and CDR2 (germline): SNHLY, FYNNEI. The CDR3 here is CASSDRPGSGELFF. The CDR3 DNA reads TGTGCCAGCAGTGATAGACCTGGGTCCGGGGAGCTGTTTTTT.

The chain recombines TRBV6-6 with TRBJ1-3, with D uncertain. Per germline, CDR1 MNHNY and CDR2 SVGAGI (reference sequence). Trimming took off 4 bases at V and 0 bases at J, with 13 bases between the two ends. The CDR3 runs 16 residues. The CDR3 region has the DNA TGTGCCAGCAGTTTCCCCCCGGGCCACTCTGGAAACACCATATATTTT. Residues: CASSFPPGHSGNTIYF.

This clonotype turned up a few times. The chain uses TRBV7-3 and TRBJ1-2; TRBD1 is a possible D gene (5 bases). CDR3 size: 15 residues. Trimming removed 5 bases at V and 3 bases at J, with 16 bases between. Germline V gene lookup returns CDR1 SGHTA and CDR2 FQGTGA. In DNA, the CDR3 is TGTGCCAGCAGCAGGGGTGGTCTATCCCACTATGGCTACACCTTC. Encoded protein: CASSRGGLSHYGYTF. Full variable domain (remainder filled in from reference TRBV7-3 and TRBJ1-2): GAGVSQTPSNKVTEKGKYVELRCDPISGHTALYWYRQSLGQGPEFLIYFQGTGAADDSGLPNDRFFAVRPEGSVSTLKIQRTERGDSAVYLCASSRGGLSHYGYTFGSGTRLTVV.

This sequence joins TRBV2 and TRBJ1-2; D is uncertain. The CDR3 has 13 residues. Germline CDR1 and CDR2: SNHLY and FYNNEI. The V end was cut by 5 bases, the J end by 5 bases, with 12 bases between. The CDR3 is CASSYGQTYGYTF. Here the CDR3 DNA reads TGTGCCAGCAGTTACGGTCAGACATATGGCTACACCTTC.

The chain joins TRBV7-6 to TRBJ1-6; D gene ambiguous. Per the germline V gene, CDR1 is SGHVS and CDR2 is FNYEAQ. Trimming left V 5 bases short and J 5 bases short, with 16 bases between. The CDR3 extends over 16 amino acids. The CDR3 DNA sequence: TGTGCCAGCAGCACCGGAGAGGGATTCGATAATTCACCCCTCCACTTT. It encodes CASSTGEGFDNSPLHF.

This rearrangement joins TRBV19 to TRBJ2-7; TRBD2 aligns across 10 bases. V shed 5 bases, J shed 7 bases, and the junction held 8 bases outside the gene matches. There are 14 residues in the CDR3. Germline V gene sequence: CDR1 LNHDA, CDR2 SQIVND (reference sequence). The CDR3 loop is CASSSSGSRNEQYF. CDR3 nucleotide sequence: TGTGCCAGTAGTTCTAGCGGGAGTCGGAATGAGCAGTACTTC.

The genes are TRBV7-7 and TRBJ2-5; 7 nucleotides line up with TRBD1. The CDR3 sequence is 14 residues long. From germline, CDR1 is SSHAT and CDR2 FNYEAQ (reference sequence). V lost 4 bases to trimming and J lost 5 bases; unmatched junction nucleotides: 7. Written as DNA, the CDR3 is TGTGCCAGCAGCTCCTCAGGGGGTAGGGAGACCCAGTACTTC. Protein: CASSSSGGRETQYF.

As for this clonotype: One end of the junction fails to match germline, which may point to a read error. CDR3 region: CASSQDHRGWGTEAFF. The CDR3 DNA follows: TGCGCCAGCAGCCAAGATCATCGGGGGTGGGGCACTGAAGCTTTCTTT. V is TRBV25-1 and J is TRBJ1-1; possible D gene TRBD1, 5 bases. From germline, CDR1 is MGHDK and CDR2 SYGVNS. The CDR3 is made up of 16 amino acids.

The chain links TRBV6-5 to TRBJ1-1; D is uncertain. Deletions cut 0 bases from V and 3 bases from J, with 8 bases between. The CDR3 length is 14 residues. In germline, CDR1 is MNHEY, CDR2 SVGAGI. CDR3 loop: CASSYSISDTEAFF. The CDR3 nucleotides read TGTGCCAGCAGTTACTCGATATCGGACACTGAAGCTTTCTTT.

This clonotype was seen repeatedly, ten times or more. The chain is built from TRBV7-9 and TRBJ1-2; 8 nucleotides align to TRBD1. After removal of 1 base from V and 4 bases from J, the junction contained 2 bases not matched to a gene. Germline V CDR1 and CDR2: SEHNR, FQNEAQ (reference sequence). The CDR3 is made up of 14 amino acids. CDR3 sequence: CASSLVQGGYGYTF. CDR3 in DNA: TGTGCCAGCAGCTTAGTACAGGGGGGCTATGGCTACACCTTC.

The chain uses TRBV7-3 and TRBJ1-1; D gene unclear. Germline CDR1 SGHTA, CDR2 FQGTGA. This CDR3 comprises 13 residues. Trimming took off 1 base at V and 10 bases at J, with 13 bases between the two ends. The CDR3 here is CASSLKEEGAAFF. CDR3 bases: TGTGCCAGCAGCTTAAAAGAAGAGGGAGCAGCTTTCTTT.

This clonotype was observed many times. The V gene is TRBV7-9, the J gene TRBJ2-7, with D possibly matching TRBD1 (5 bases). CDR3 length: 14 amino acids. V was shortened by 4 bases and J by 2 bases, with 12 bases between the two germline ends. Per germline, CDR1 SEHNR and CDR2 FQNEAQ (reference sequence). CDR3 protein: CASSSGPGTYEQYF. The CDR3 nucleotides are TGTGCCAGCAGCTCAGGGCCGGGTACCTACGAGCAGTACTTC.

The chain combines TRBV7-8 with TRBJ1-2, with 8 positions matching TRBD1. This CDR3 region has 14 residues. Germline CDR1 and CDR2: SGHVS and FQNEAQ. J was trimmed by 6 bases and V by 3 bases; bases with no gene match: 6. The CDR3 nucleotides are TGTGCCAGCAGCTTGGACAGGGCGGTTGATGGCTACACCTTC. Translation: CASSLDRAVDGYTF. Full variable domain (outside the CDR3, taken from reference TRBV7-8 and TRBJ1-2): GAGVSQSPRYKVAKRGQDVALRCDPISGHVSLFWYQQALGQGPEFLTYFQNEAQLDKSGLPSDRFFAERPEGSVSTLKIQRTQQEDSAVYLCASSLDRAVDGYTFGSGTRLTVV.

This clonotype was recorded many times. The gene calls are TRBV24-1 and TRBJ1-5; TRBD1 might be the D (5 bases). Looked up from germline, CDR1 is KGHDR and CDR2 is SFDVKD. This CDR3 is 15 amino acids long. With 4 bases removed from V and 2 bases from J, the gap between germline ends came to 11 bases. The CDR3 bases are TGTGCCACCAGTGACAGGGAAAGTGGCAATCAGCCCCAGCATTTT. It specifies CATSDRESGNQPQHF.

The chain recombines TRBV24-1 with TRBJ2-2; weak D call: TRBD2 (6 bases). Germline CDR1 KGHDR, CDR2 SFDVKD. The CDR3 spans 16 residues. The ends were cut back, 4 bases at V and 7 bases at J, with 18 bases in the middle. The CDR3 here is CATSDQEEGSNGELFF. In DNA, the CDR3 is TGTGCCACCAGTGACCAGGAGGAGGGATCGAACGGGGAGCTGTTTTTT.

The sample holds many counts of this clonotype. The J gene is TRBJ1-5, the V gene TRBV29-1; the match to TRBD1 covers 7 bases. V trimming: 6 bases; J trimming: 5 bases; junction bases outside the gene matches: 10. Germline-derived CDR1 and CDR2 are SQVTM and ANQGSEA. There are 14 residues in the CDR3. The CDR3 spells CSVWTGDGYQPQHF. The CDR3 DNA sequence: TGCAGCGTATGGACAGGTGACGGGTATCAGCCCCAGCATTTT.

This clonotype showed up many times. The genes are TRBV29-1 and TRBJ2-2; D is uncertain. Per the germline V gene, CDR1 is SQVTM and CDR2 is ANQGSEA. The V end lost 5 bases, the J end lost 6 bases, and 4 bases lay between the germline ends. There are 10 residues in the CDR3. This chain's CDR3 is CSVRSGELFF. CDR3 in DNA: TGCAGCGTTAGGTCCGGGGAGCTGTTTTTT.

The chain uses TRBV20-1 and TRBJ1-5; D may be TRBD1 (5 bases). V gave up 2 bases and J gave up 6 bases, with 11 bases separating them. The CDR3 has 13 residues. CDR1 is DFQATT, CDR2 SNEGSKA, per germline (reference sequence). Here the CDR3 DNA reads TGCAGTGCTAGATCCGGGGGTGGTCAGCCCCAGCATTTT. It is translated as CSARSGGGQPQHF.

Many counts were recorded for this clonotype. CDR3 bases: TGTGCCAGCAGACAGGGGTCCGGCTACACCTTC. The encoded protein is CASRQGSGYTF. The rearrangement uses TRBV25-1 and TRBJ1-2; 7 nucleotides agree with TRBD1. CDR1 and CDR2 (germline): MGHDK, SYGVNS. This CDR3 contains 11 residues. Trimming cost V 6 bases and J 8 bases; bases outside gene matches: 3.

About this clonotype itself: A much larger clone sits a single nucleotide away, making a read error possible. CDR3 sequence (DNA): TGCGCCAACAGCGGGAGGACTTTCTCCTACGAGCAGTACTTC. Translation: CANSGRTFSYEQYF. This sequence joins TRBV10-2 and TRBJ2-7; 9 nucleotides line up with TRBD2. Germline V lookup: CDR1 WSHSY, CDR2 SAAADI. V gave up 10 bases and J gave up 0 bases; unmatched junction bases: 7. This CDR3 has 14 residues.

J is TRBJ1-6 and V is TRBV10-2; TRBD1 matches 9 bases. V lost 6 bases to trimming and J lost 13 bases; unmatched junction nucleotides: 7. CDR1 is WSHSY and CDR2 is SAAADI in the germline V gene. CDR3 length: 13 residues. Here the CDR3 DNA reads TGCGCCAGCAGCTCCGGGACAGGGTCTCCCCTCCACTTT. It codes for CASSSGTGSPLHF.

The rearrangement joins TRBV7-2 to TRBJ2-7; TRBD1 is a possible D gene (6 bases). Per the germline V gene, CDR1 is SGHTA and CDR2 is FQGNSA. Between the trimmed V and J ends, which lost 5 bases and 1 base, there was a span of 15 bases. The CDR3 loop spans 15 amino acids. CDR3 protein: CASSQFRDKSYEQYF. The CDR3 coding sequence is TGTGCCAGCAGCCAGTTCCGGGACAAATCCTACGAGCAGTACTTC.

This clonotype was counted a few times. The V gene is TRBV7-8, the J gene TRBJ1-5; no clear D gene. CDR1 SGHVS and CDR2 FQNEAQ come from the germline V gene. Trimming removed 1 base at V and 0 bases at J, with 10 bases between. This CDR3 region has 16 residues. In DNA form, the CDR3 reads TGTGCCAGCAGCTTAGAAGGGAGAAGTAGCAATCAGCCCCAGCATTTT. It translates to CASSLEGRSSNQPQHF.

This clonotype was observed a few times. The chain has TRBV7-8 and TRBJ2-2; a weak D match, TRBD2 (6 bases). Germline CDR1 SGHVS, CDR2 FQNEAQ. The CDR3 totals 16 residues. V lost 6 bases and J 5 bases, leaving 19 bases between the germline ends. The CDR3 sequence: CASSPRTFGGTGELFF. CDR3 DNA sequence: TGTGCCAGCAGTCCTCGGACCTTTGGAGGGACCGGGGAGCTGTTTTTT. Full variable domain (missing parts from reference TRBV7-8 and TRBJ2-2): GAGVSQSPRYKVAKRGQDVALRCDPISGHVSLFWYQQALGQGPEFLTYFQNEAQLDKSGLPSDRFFAERPEGSVSTLKIQRTQQEDSAVYLCASSPRTFGGTGELFFGEGSRLTVL.

The rearrangement uses TRBV15 and TRBJ2-6, with a possible D match to TRBD2 (6 bases). V lost 1 base and J lost 18, with 22 bases in between. The CDR3 has 15 amino acids. The V gene's germline CDR1 is LNHNV and CDR2 YYDKDF (reference sequence). DNA of the CDR3: TGTGCCACCAGCAGAGGCGCAGAACGTCGGCCTAGCGAGACTTTC. Translation gives CATSRGAERRPSETF.

Turning to this clonotype: Relative to the germline gene, one junction end is altered; a read error may explain this. This chain uses TRBV10-3 with TRBJ1-2, with D tentatively TRBD1 (5 bases). CDR3 length: 15 amino acids. The V gene's germline CDR1 is ENHRY and CDR2 SYGVKD. CDR3 coding DNA: TGTGCCAGCAGTTACTTTCCGACAGACGATGATGGCTACACCTTC. As protein: CASSYFPTDDDGYTF.